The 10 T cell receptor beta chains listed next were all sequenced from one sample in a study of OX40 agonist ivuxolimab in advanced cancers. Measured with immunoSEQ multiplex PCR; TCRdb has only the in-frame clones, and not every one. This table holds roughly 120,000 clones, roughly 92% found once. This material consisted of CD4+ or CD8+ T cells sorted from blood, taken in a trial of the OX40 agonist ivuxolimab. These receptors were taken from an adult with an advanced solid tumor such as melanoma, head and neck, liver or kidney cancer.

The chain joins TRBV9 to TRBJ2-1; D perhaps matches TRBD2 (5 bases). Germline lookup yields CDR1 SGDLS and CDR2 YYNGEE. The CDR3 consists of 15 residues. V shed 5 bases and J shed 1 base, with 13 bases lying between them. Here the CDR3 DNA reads TGTGCCAGCAGTCCATTCGGCGGGTCCTACAATGAGCAGTTCTTC. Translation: CASSPFGGSYNEQFF.

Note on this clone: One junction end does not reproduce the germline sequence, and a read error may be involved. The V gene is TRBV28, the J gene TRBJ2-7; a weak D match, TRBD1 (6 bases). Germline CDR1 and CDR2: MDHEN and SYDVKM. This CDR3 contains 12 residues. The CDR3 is CASSQNGRGGDF. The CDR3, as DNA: TGTGCCAGCAGTCAAAACGGCAGGGGCGGCGACTTC.

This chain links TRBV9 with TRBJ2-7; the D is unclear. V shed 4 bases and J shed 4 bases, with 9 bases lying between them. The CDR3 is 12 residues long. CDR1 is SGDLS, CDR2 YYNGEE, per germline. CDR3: CASSSAGYEQYF. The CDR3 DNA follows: TGTGCCAGCAGCTCAGCTGGTTACGAGCAGTACTTC.

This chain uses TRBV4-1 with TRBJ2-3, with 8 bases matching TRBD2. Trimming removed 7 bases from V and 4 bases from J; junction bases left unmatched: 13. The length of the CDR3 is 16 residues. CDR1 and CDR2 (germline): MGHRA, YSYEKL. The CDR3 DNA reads TGCGCCAGCAACCCCCTGGGTAGCGGGATATCAGATACGCAGTATTTT. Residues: CASNPLGSGISDTQYF.

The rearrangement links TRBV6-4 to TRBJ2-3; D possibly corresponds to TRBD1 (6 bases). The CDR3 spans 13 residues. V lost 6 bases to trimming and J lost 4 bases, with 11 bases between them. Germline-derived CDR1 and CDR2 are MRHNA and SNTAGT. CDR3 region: CASSENRADTQYF. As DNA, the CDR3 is TGTGCCAGCAGCGAAAACAGGGCAGATACGCAGTATTTT.

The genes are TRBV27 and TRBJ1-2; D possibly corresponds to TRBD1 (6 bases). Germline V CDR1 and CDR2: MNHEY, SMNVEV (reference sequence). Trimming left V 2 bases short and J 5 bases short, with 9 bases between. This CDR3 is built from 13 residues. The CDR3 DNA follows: TGTGCCAGCAGTTTAAAGGGGGAATATGGCTACACCTTC. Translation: CASSLKGEYGYTF.

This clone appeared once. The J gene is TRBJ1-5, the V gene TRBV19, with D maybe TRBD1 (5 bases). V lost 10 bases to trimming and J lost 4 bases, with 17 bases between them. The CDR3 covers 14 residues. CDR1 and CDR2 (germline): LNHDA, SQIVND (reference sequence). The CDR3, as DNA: TGTGCCACCTATGGGGGGGTCATAAATCAGCCCCAGCATTTT. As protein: CATYGGVINQPQHF.

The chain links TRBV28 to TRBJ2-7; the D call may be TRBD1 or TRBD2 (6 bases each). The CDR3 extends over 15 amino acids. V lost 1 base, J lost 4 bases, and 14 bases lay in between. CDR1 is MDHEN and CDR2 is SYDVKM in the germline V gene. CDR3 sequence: CASSLSPGAQYEQYF. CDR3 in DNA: TGTGCCAGCAGTTTATCACCGGGGGCGCAGTACGAGCAGTACTTC.

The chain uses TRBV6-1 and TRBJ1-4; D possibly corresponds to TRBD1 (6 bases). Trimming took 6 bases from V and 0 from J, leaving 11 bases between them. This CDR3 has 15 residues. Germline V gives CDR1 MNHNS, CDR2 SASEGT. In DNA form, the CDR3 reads TGTGCCAGCAGCTTGGGACAAGCAACTAATGAAAAACTGTTTTTT. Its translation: CASSLGQATNEKLFF.

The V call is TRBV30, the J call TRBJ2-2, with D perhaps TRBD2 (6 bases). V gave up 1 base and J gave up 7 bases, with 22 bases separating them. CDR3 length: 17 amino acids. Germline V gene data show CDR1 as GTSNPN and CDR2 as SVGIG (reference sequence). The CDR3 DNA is TGTGCCTGGAGTGCCCCCCGGGCGGGAAGGGGCCACGGGGAGCTGTTTTTT. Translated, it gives CAWSAPRAGRGHGELFF.